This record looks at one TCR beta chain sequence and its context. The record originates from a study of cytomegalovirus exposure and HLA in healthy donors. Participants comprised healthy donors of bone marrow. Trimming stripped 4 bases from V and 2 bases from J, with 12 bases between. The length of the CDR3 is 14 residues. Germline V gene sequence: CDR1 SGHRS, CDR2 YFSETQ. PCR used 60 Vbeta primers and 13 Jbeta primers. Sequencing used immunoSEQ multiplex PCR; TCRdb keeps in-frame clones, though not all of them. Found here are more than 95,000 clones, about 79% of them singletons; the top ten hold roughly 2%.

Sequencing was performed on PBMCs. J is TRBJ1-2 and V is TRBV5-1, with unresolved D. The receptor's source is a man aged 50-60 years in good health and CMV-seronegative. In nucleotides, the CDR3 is TGCGCCAGCAGCCCGATGGGCGGGAACTATGGCTACACCTTC. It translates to CASSPMGGNYGYTF. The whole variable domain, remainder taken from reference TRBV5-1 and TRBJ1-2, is KAGVTQTPRYLIKTRGQQVTLSCSPISGHRSVSWYQQTPGQGLQFLFEYFSETQRNKGNFPGRFSGRQFSNSRSEMNVSTLELGDSALYLCASSPMGGNYGYTFGSGTRLTVV.